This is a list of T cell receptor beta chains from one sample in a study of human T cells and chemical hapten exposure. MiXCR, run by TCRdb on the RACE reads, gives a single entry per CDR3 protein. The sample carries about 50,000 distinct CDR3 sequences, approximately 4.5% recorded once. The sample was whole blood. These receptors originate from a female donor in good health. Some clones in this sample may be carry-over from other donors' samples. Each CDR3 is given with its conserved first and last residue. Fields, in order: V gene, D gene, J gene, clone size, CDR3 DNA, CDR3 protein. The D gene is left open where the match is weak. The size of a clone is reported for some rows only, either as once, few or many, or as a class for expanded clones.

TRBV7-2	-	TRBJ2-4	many	TGTGCCAGCAGCTTAGTTGTCTGGACGGGGGAGGCCAAAAACATTCAGTACTTC	CASSLVVWTGEAKNIQYF
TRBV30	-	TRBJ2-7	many	TGTGCCTGGAGTGTCTCTCCGACGGGGAACGAGCAGTACTTC	CAWSVSPTGNEQYF
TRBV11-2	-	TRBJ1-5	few	TGTGCCAGCAGCTTAGATATCGGGGTTAATCAGCCCCAGCATTTT	CASSLDIGVNQPQHF
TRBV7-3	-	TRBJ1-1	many	TGTGCCAGCAGCTTACAAGTAAACACTGAAGCTTTCTTT	CASSLQVNTEAFF
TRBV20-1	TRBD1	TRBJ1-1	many	TGCAGTGCTAGACCAAGCAGGGGGGGTTTCACTGAAGCTTTCTTT	CSARPSRGGFTEAFF
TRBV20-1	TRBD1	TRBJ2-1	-	TGCAGTGCTAGAGAGGACAGGGAAATTTACAATGAGCAGTTCTTC	CSAREDREIYNEQFF
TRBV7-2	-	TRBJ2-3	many	TGTGCCAGCAGCCACAGGGCGGGGACTCTCAGCACAGATACGCAGTATTTT	CASSHRAGTLSTDTQYF
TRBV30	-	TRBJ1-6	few	TGTGCCTGGAGTGTTATGGCAGGGCGGTCACCCCTCAACTTT	CAWSVMAGRSPLNF
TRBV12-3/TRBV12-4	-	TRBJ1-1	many	TGTGCCAGCAGTCAACAGACAGCGAACACTGAAGCTTTCTTT	CASSQQTANTEAFF
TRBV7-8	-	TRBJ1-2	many	TGTGCCAGCAGCTCGAGACAGTTTAACTATGGCTACACCTTC	CASSSRQFNYGYTF
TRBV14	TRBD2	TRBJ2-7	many	TGTGCCAGCAGCCAAATCACTAGCGGAACGTACTTC	CASSQITSGTYF
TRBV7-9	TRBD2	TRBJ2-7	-	TGTGCCAGCAGCCATAGCGGGGGGGTATCCTACGAGCAGTACTTC	CASSHSGGVSYEQYF
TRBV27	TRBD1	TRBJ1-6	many	TGTGCCAGCAGTTCGGGACAGGGGGTTTCACCCCTCCACTTT	CASSSGQGVSPLHF
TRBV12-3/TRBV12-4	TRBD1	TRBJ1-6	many	TGTGCCAGCAGTTGGGACAGGGGAGGGTCACCCCTCCACTTT	CASSWDRGGSPLHF
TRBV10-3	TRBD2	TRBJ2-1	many	TGTGCCATCAGCGGAGCGGGGGAGCAGTTCTTC	CAISGAGEQFF
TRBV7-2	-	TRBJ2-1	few	TGTGCCAGCAGCTCCCGGTACAATGAGCAGTTCTTC	CASSSRYNEQFF
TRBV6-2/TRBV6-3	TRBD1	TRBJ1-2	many	TGTGCCAGCAGTTACCCGGGACAGGGGACGAGTGGCTACACCTTC	CASSYPGQGTSGYTF
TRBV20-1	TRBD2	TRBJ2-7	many	TGCAGTGCTAGTTTAAGGTGGAGGACTAGCGGGGGGGACTACGAGCAGTACTTC	CSASLRWRTSGGDYEQYF
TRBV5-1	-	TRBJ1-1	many	TGCGCCAGCAGCTATTACATGAACACTGAAGCTTTCTTT	CASSYYMNTEAFF
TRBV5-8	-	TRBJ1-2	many	TGTGCCACCGAGGCCCGTTGGAGGGGCCATGGCTACACCTTC	CATEARWRGHGYTF
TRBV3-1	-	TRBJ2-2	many	TGTGCCAGCGCCCGCCGGCAGGGTCACACCGGGGAGCTGTTTTTT	CASARRQGHTGELFF
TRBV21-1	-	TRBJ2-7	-	TGTGCCAGCAGCAAAGAGGCCCGCTCACCCTACGAGCAGTACTTC	CASSKEARSPYEQYF
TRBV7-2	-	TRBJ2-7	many	TGTGCCAGCAGCTTGAGGGCGACCTACGAGCAGTACTTC	CASSLRATYEQYF
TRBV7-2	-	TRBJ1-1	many	TGTGCCAGCAGCGCCGACGGGGGGTACACTGAAGCTTTCTTT	CASSADGGYTEAFF
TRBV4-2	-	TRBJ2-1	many	TGTGCCAGCAGCTTCCCAGGCTCCTACAATGAGCAGTTCTTC	CASSFPGSYNEQFF
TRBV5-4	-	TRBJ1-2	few	TGTGCCAGCAGCCCCACGAGGTACAATGGCTACACCTTC	CASSPTRYNGYTF
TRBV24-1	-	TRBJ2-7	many	TGTGCCACCGGAGGGGCAGGGCGCTCCGAGCAGTACTTC	CATGGAGRSEQYF
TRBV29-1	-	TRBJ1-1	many	TGCAGCGCTGGGGAGCTTCGGAACACTGAAGCTTTCTTT	CSAGELRNTEAFF
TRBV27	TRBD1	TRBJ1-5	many	TGTGCCAGCAGCGATTCAACAGGGGCGTCCCAGCCCCAGCATTTT	CASSDSTGASQPQHF
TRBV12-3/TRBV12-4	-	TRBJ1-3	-	TGTGCCAGCAGTCCTCAGGGTGTGCCTGGAAACACCATATATTTT	CASSPQGVPGNTIYF
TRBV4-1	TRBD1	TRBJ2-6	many	TGCGCCAGCAGCCCCCGACTCGACAGGGAGCTCTCTGGGGCCAACGTCCTGACTTTC	CASSPRLDRELSGANVLTF
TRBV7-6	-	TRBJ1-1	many	TGTGCCAGCAGCTTACAACAGAACACTGAAGCTTTCTTT	CASSLQQNTEAFF
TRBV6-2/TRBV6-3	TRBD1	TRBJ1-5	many	TGTGCCAGCAGCCTACAGGGGGGCAATCAGCCCCAGCATTTT	CASSLQGGNQPQHF
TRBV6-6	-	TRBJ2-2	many	TGTGCCAGCATTTTAGACAGAACGACCGGGGAGCTGTTTTTT	CASILDRTTGELFF
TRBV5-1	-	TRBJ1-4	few	TGCGCCAGCAGCCCACGACAGGTAGCAACTAATGAAAAACTGTTTTTT	CASSPRQVATNEKLFF
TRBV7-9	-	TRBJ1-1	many	TGTGCCAGCAGCTTCTTGAACACTGAAGCTTTCTTT	CASSFLNTEAFF
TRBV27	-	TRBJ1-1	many	TGTGCCAGCAGATTTAGCGCACGTACTGGTGAAGCTTTCTTT	CASRFSARTGEAFF
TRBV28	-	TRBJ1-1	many	TGTGCCAGCAGTTTTCGGGGAGCTGAAGCTTTCTTT	CASSFRGAEAFF
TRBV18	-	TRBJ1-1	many	TGTGCCAGCTCACCAGGTTTGGGGCCCGGCACCTGGAACACTGAAGCTTTCTTT	CASSPGLGPGTWNTEAFF
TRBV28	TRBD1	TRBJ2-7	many	TGTGCCAGCAATCCCACGGGACAGGGGTCCGTCGAGCAGTACTTC	CASNPTGQGSVEQYF
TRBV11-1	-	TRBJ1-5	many	TGTGCCAGCAGCTTAGGTGCAAATCAGCCCCAGCATTTT	CASSLGANQPQHF
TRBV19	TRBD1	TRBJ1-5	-	TGTGCCAGTAGTGTGGGACAGATCAATCAGCCCCAGCATTTT	CASSVGQINQPQHF
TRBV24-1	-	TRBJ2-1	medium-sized	TGTGCCACCAGTGATTGGGGCACCAAGCAGTTCTTC	CATSDWGTKQFF
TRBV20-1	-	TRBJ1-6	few	TGCAGTGCTAGGGATCGACAGGCAAGAAGGGCATCCCCTAATTCACCCCTCCACTTT	CSARDRQARRASPNSPLHF
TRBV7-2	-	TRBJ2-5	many	TGTGCCAGCAGCCTCTCGCCTCTAGCCCGTAGAGAGACCCAGTACTTC	CASSLSPLARRETQYF
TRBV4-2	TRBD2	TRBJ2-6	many	TGTGCCAGCAGCGTCGATGAGCGGGGTATCTCTGGGGCCAACGTCCTGACTTTC	CASSVDERGISGANVLTF
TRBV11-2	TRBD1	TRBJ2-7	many	TGTGCCAGCAGCTCCAAAGACAGGGGGCACGAGCAGTACTTC	CASSSKDRGHEQYF
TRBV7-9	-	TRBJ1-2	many	TGTGCCAGCAGCTTCCAGGGAGGAGACTATGGCTACACCTTC	CASSFQGGDYGYTF
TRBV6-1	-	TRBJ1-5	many	TGTGCCAGCAGTGATGCGCAGGGCCCCTATGCAGGACAGCCCCAGCATTTT	CASSDAQGPYAGQPQHF
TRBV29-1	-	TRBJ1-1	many	TGCAGCGTTGAAGGGTTTGGGGTAATGAACACTGAAGCTTTCTTT	CSVEGFGVMNTEAFF
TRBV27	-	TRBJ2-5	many	TGTGCCAGCAGTTTATCTAAAGAGGAGACCCAGTACTTC	CASSLSKEETQYF
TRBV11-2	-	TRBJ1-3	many	TGTGCCAGCAGCTTAGGAAGCTCTGGAAACACCATATATTTT	CASSLGSSGNTIYF
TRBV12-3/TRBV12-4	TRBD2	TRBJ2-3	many	TGTGCCAGCAGTCCCGGGACTAGACCAGATACGCAGTATTTT	CASSPGTRPDTQYF
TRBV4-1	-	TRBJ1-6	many	TGCGCCAGCAGCCAAGAACGGCAGGAAAATTCACCCCTCCACTTT	CASSQERQENSPLHF
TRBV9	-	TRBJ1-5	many	TGTGCCAGCAGCGTAGAGGCAGGGCAAGGCAATCAGCCCCAGCATTTT	CASSVEAGQGNQPQHF
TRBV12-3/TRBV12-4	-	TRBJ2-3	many	TGTGCCAGCAGTAGGGGCCGCGGAGGCATTACAGGGTCAAACACAGATACGCAGTATTTT	CASSRGRGGITGSNTDTQYF
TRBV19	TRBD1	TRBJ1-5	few	TGTGCCAGTAGTATGCCGCGGACAGGGCGGCAGCCCCAGCATTTT	CASSMPRTGRQPQHF
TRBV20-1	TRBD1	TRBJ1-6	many	TGCAGTGCTCAAGGACAGGGCTATAATTCACCCCTCCACTTT	CSAQGQGYNSPLHF
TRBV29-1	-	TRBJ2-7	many	TGCAGCGTTGGCAGTGACTACGAGCAGTACTTC	CSVGSDYEQYF
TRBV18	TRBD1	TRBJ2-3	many	TGTGCCAGCTCACCACCGGTAGACAGGGGGCCCACAGATACGCAGTATTTT	CASSPPVDRGPTDTQYF